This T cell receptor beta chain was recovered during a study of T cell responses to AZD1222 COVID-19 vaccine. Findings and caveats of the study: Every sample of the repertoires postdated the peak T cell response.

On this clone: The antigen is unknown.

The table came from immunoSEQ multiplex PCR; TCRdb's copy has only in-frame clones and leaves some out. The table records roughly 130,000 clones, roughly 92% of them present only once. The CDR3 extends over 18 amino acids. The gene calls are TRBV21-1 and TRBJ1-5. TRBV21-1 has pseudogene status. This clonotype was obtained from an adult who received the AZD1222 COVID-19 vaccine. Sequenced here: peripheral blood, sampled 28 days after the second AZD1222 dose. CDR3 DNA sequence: TGTGCCAGCAGCAAAGATAGGAGGGAGGGCGATAGCAATCAGCCCCAGCATTTT. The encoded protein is CASSKDRREGDSNQPQHF.